The rows below give T cell receptor beta chains drawn from one sample of a study of cytotoxic CD8 clonotypes in ibrutinib-treated CLL. Sequenced by immunoSEQ multiplex PCR; TCRdb stores in-frame clones only, minus some. The data hold approximately 140,000 clones, with 60% to 85% observed a single time. Here the sequenced sample was PBMCs, taken after 12 months of ibrutinib treatment. All receptors come from a human donor with chronic lymphocytic leukemia. CDR3s include the opening cysteine and the closing phenylalanine or tryptophan. D genes are given only for firm matches. Clone size appears in some rows only: once, few, many, or a class for an expanded clone.

NA | TRBJ1-4 | TRBV10-3 | NA | CAISERGIGANEKLFF | TGTGCCATCAGTGAGCGGGGGATAGGGGCTAATGAAAAACTGTTTTTT
NA | TRBJ2-1 | TRBV27 | NA | CASSPRGGVYNEQFF | TGTGCCAGCAGTCCTCGAGGGGGGGTTTACAATGAGCAGTTCTTC
NA | TRBJ1-1 | TRBV5-1 | NA | CASSSGGGNTEAFF | TGCGCCAGCAGCTCGGGTGGGGGGAACACTGAAGCTTTCTTT
TRBD1 | TRBJ2-1 | TRBV25-1 | once | CASSETGLLSSYNEQFF | TGTGCCAGCAGTGAGACAGGGCTTTTGAGCTCCTACAATGAGCAGTTCTTC
TRBD2 | TRBJ2-7 | TRBV10-3 | NA | CAISTGLAGGDEYEQYF | TGTGCCATCAGTACTGGACTAGCGGGAGGGGACGAGTACGAGCAGTACTTC
NA | TRBJ1-1 | TRBV28 | NA | CASSLNDGIGLMNTEAFF | TGTGCCAGCAGTTTAAATGACGGGATCGGACTTATGAACACTGAAGCTTTCTTT
NA | TRBJ2-5 | TRBV6-5 | few | CASRGTRRGRETQYF | TGTGCCAGTAGGGGTACACGAAGGGGGAGGGAGACCCAGTACTTC
TRBD1 | TRBJ2-2 | TRBV5-1 | few | CASSLRDRASGELFF | TGCGCCAGCAGCCTCCGGGACAGGGCCTCCGGGGAGCTGTTTTTT
NA | TRBJ2-3 | TRBV4-1 | NA | CASSLRTDTQYF | TGCGCCAGCAGCCTCCGGACAGATACGCAGTATTTT
NA | TRBJ2-5 | TRBV2 | NA | CASSDPGAYQETQYF | TGTGCCAGCAGTGATCCGGGGGCATACCAAGAGACCCAGTACTTC
NA | TRBJ1-1 | TRBV18 | NA | CASSPRADYTEAFF | TGTGCCAGCTCACCAAGGGCTGACTACACTGAAGCTTTCTTT
NA | TRBJ1-6 | TRBV6-4 | NA | CASSDGPNSPLHF | TGTGCCAGCAGTGACGGACCTAATTCACCCCTCCACTTT
NA | TRBJ1-2 | TRBV5-8 | NA | CASSPGGPYGYTF | TGTGCCAGCAGTCCCGGCGGGCCCTATGGCTACACCTTC
NA | TRBJ1-1 | TRBV28 | NA | CASSLKGGNTEAFF | TGTGCCAGCAGTTTGAAGGGCGGGAATACTGAAGCTTTCTTT
NA | TRBJ2-1 | TRBV7-2 | NA | CASSLLGGLDEQFF | TGTGCCAGCAGCTTATTGGGGGGGCTTGATGAGCAGTTCTTC
NA | TRBJ2-2 | TRBV9 | NA | CASSVVWNTGELFF | TGTGCCAGCAGCGTAGTTTGGAACACCGGGGAGCTGTTTTTT
TRBD2 | TRBJ2-7 | TRBV6-1 | few | CASSEPGLAGREQYF | TGTGCCAGCAGTGAGCCGGGACTAGCGGGACGCGAGCAGTACTTC
NA | TRBJ2-2 | TRBV4-2 | NA | CASSQGRAGTGELFF | TGTGCCAGCAGCCAAGGTAGAGCAGGGACCGGGGAGCTGTTTTTT
NA | TRBJ2-3 | TRBV5-1 | NA | CASNLGGSDTQYF | TGCGCCAGCAACCTGGGCGGGTCAGATACGCAGTATTTT
NA | TRBJ1-1 | TRBV27 | NA | CASSAMNRGTEAFF | TGTGCCAGCAGTGCGATGAATCGGGGCACTGAAGCTTTCTTT
NA | TRBJ2-1 | TRBV6-4 | NA | CASSESILSYNEQFF | TGTGCCAGCAGTGAGTCCATTCTCTCCTACAATGAGCAGTTCTTC
TRBD2 | TRBJ2-5 | TRBV6-1 | NA | CASSRAGGPEETQYF | TGTGCCAGCAGTCGAGCGGGGGGGCCTGAGGAGACCCAGTACTTC
NA | TRBJ2-7 | TRBV5-1 | NA | CASALDVAAYEQYF | TGCGCCAGCGCCTTGGACGTAGCCGCCTACGAGCAGTACTTC
NA | TRBJ2-2 | TRBV5-1 | NA | CASSLAGRAQTGELFF | TGCGCCAGCAGCTTAGCCGGCAGGGCACAAACCGGGGAGCTGTTTTTT
NA | TRBJ1-1 | TRBV11-1 | once | CASSRVWGTEAFF | TGTGCCAGCAGCCGCGTTTGGGGAACTGAAGCTTTCTTT
TRBD2 | TRBJ2-3 | TRBV30 | NA | CACGLAASTDTQYF | TGTGCCTGTGGACTAGCGGCTAGCACAGATACGCAGTATTTT
NA | TRBJ1-4 | TRBV2 | few | CASTAGGGEKLFF | TGTGCCAGCACCGCCGGGGGAGGCGAAAAACTGTTTTTT
NA | TRBJ2-7 | TRBV2 | NA | CASRHYREWIYEQYF | TGTGCCAGCAGACACTACAGGGAGTGGATCTACGAGCAGTACTTC
NA | TRBJ2-7 | TRBV5-5 | once | CASRLEAGTYEQYF | TGTGCCAGCAGATTGGAAGCCGGAACCTACGAGCAGTACTTC
NA | TRBJ2-7 | TRBV2 | few | CASGFRGLPRLYEQYF | TGTGCCAGCGGGTTCCGGGGTTTACCTCGCCTCTACGAGCAGTACTTC
TRBD1 | TRBJ2-7 | TRBV19 | NA | CATHSPGTGAYEQYF | TGTGCCACCCATTCTCCCGGGACAGGGGCCTACGAGCAGTACTTC
TRBD1 | TRBJ1-3 | TRBV4-3 | NA | CASSLGQGPGNTIYF | TGCGCCAGCAGCCTGGGACAGGGCCCTGGAAACACCATATATTTT
NA | TRBJ2-5 | TRBV5-1 | once | CASSLVISGETQYF | TGCGCCAGCAGCTTGGTAATTTCGGGTGAGACCCAGTACTTC
TRBD1 | TRBJ2-7 | TRBV27 | NA | CASLRGRPAYEQYF | TGTGCCAGCCTTAGGGGGCGCCCGGCCTACGAGCAGTACTTC
NA | TRBJ2-4 | TRBV11-1 | NA | CASSSPVAKNIQYF | TGTGCCAGCAGCTCCCCGGTAGCCAAAAACATTCAGTACTTC
NA | TRBJ2-3 | TRBV28 | NA | CASSPASTDTQYF | TGTGCCAGCAGCCCAGCTAGCACAGATACGCAGTATTTT
NA | TRBJ2-7 | TRBV29-1 | NA | CSVEVNQGRIEQYF | TGCAGCGTTGAAGTCAACCAGGGACGGATCGAGCAGTACTTC
TRBD1 | TRBJ1-2 | TRBV5-1 | NA | CASSLGTGIYGYTF | TGCGCCAGCAGCTTGGGGACAGGGATCTATGGCTACACCTTC
NA | TRBJ1-3 | TRBV4-1 | NA | CASSSARDFGNTIYF | TGCGCCAGCAGCTCAGCCAGGGACTTCGGAAACACCATATATTTT
NA | TRBJ2-1 | TRBV12-1 | NA | CASNTLGAGGSYNEQFF | TGTGCCAGCAATACCCTGGGCGCGGGAGGGTCCTACAATGAGCAGTTCTTC
TRBD1 | TRBJ2-3 | TRBV29-1 | NA | CSADRGQADTQYF | TGCAGCGCGGACAGGGGGCAAGCAGATACGCAGTATTTT
TRBD2 | TRBJ2-2 | TRBV28 | few | CASSLWLAGGVTGELFF | TGTGCCAGCAGTTTATGGCTAGCGGGAGGGGTAACCGGGGAGCTGTTTTTT
NA | TRBJ2-1 | TRBV28 | medium-sized | CASRTGIAEVVEQFF | TGTGCCAGCAGAACTGGTATAGCGGAGGTGGTTGAGCAGTTCTTC